One and the same sample provided the 6 T cell receptor beta chains below, sequenced in a study of T cell responses to AZD1222 COVID-19 vaccine. This table comes from immunoSEQ multiplex PCR, and its TCRdb copy is limited to in-frame clones, with some not included. The table has 140,000 to 150,000 clones, approximately 90% seen once. This specimen was peripheral blood, taken 28 days after the second AZD1222 dose. The receptor source for this set is an adult who received the AZD1222 COVID-19 vaccine.

This chain joins TRBV11-3 and TRBJ2-2, with D unclear. The CDR3 sequence is 12 residues long. V was clipped by 0 bases and J by 8 bases, with 4 bases between them. Germline values: CDR1 SGHNT, CDR2 YENEEA. CDR3 nucleotides: TGTGCCAGCAGCTTAGAGTCGGGGGAGCTGTTTTTT. It translates to CASSLESGELFF.

The rearrangement joins TRBV18 to TRBJ2-5; weak D call: TRBD2 (5 bases). The CDR3 totals 13 residues. Trimming took off 4 bases at V and 4 bases at J, with 10 bases between the two ends. CDR1 is KGHSH, CDR2 LQKENI, per germline. CDR3 amino acids: CASSLSAVETQYF. The CDR3, as DNA: TGTGCCAGCTCACTTTCAGCGGTAGAGACCCAGTACTTC.

The chain carries TRBV7-9 and TRBJ1-2; D gene ambiguous. Per the germline V gene, CDR1 is SEHNR and CDR2 is FQNEAQ (reference sequence). Trimming shortened V by 5 bases and J by 5 bases, and 12 bases separated the two germline ends. The CDR3 spans 13 residues. The CDR3 loop is CASSPEGGYGYTF. The DNA for the CDR3 is TGTGCCAGCAGCCCGGAGGGTGGTTATGGCTACACCTTC.

The chain joins TRBV10-3 to TRBJ1-1; the match to TRBD1 covers 11 bases. V lost 6 bases to trimming and J lost 5 bases; unmatched junction nucleotides: 5. The length of the CDR3 is 14 residues. Germline assignment: CDR1 ENHRY and CDR2 SYGVKD. The CDR3 here is CAIRDRGLGTEAFF. CDR3 coding DNA: TGTGCCATCAGGGACAGGGGGCTGGGTACTGAAGCTTTCTTT.

On this clone itself: Other DNA sequences in the same sample also yield this CDR3. This sequence joins TRBV12-3 or TRBV12-4 and TRBJ2-1; tentatively, D is TRBD1 (6 bases). V dropped 6 bases and J dropped 3 bases, with 9 bases sitting between them. CDR3 length: 13 residues. CDR3 bases: TGTGCCAGCAGCGCGGACAGCTACAATGAGCAGTTCTTC. Its translation is CASSADSYNEQFF.

Worth noting for this clone: This specimen includes other DNA sequences encoding the same CDR3. The chain combines TRBV7-2 with TRBJ1-1; D gene uncertain. Per the germline V gene, CDR1 is SGHTA and CDR2 is FQGNSA. V shed 3 bases and J shed 2 bases, with 7 bases lying between them. CDR3 length: 13 amino acids. CDR3 sequence: CASSLEGNTEAFF. CDR3 DNA sequence: TGTGCCAGCAGCTTGGAGGGAAACACTGAAGCTTTCTTT.